The sequence of this T cell receptor beta chain was determined in a study of cytotoxic CD8 clonotypes in ibrutinib-treated CLL. About the study: Each sample contained, on average, around 250,000 productive templates and roughly 100,000 productive rearrangements.

Regarding the study as a whole: Public clonotypes were rare and shrank or held steady on treatment.

V shed 1 base and J shed 4 bases, with 11 bases lying between them. CDR3 length equals 14 residues. The V gene's germline CDR1 is SGDLS and CDR2 YYNGEE. Produced via immunoSEQ multiplex PCR; TCRdb's table is partial and in-frame only. The table includes over 120,000 clones, roughly 76% detected once. As concerns this clone: What it binds is not known.

This clonotype originated in a human donor with chronic lymphocytic leukemia. This specimen consisted of PBMCs, obtained after 24 months of ibrutinib treatment. The chain links TRBV9 to TRBJ2-5; D is perhaps TRBD2 (5 bases). For the CDR3, the DNA is TGTGCCAGCAGCGTAAGGCTAGCCGGAGAGACCCAGTACTTC. Amino acid sequence: CASSVRLAGETQYF.